This T cell receptor beta chain was documented in a study of blood T cell repertoires in COVID-19. Assay used: immunoSEQ multiplex PCR; TCRdb lists only in-frame clones, some missing. The data hold approximately 240,000 clones, with 80% to 95% observed a single time. Germline CDR1 is LNHNV and CDR2 is YYDKDF (reference sequence). Trimming pared 8 bases from V and 1 base from J, leaving 9 bases between. The CDR3 has 13 amino acids. The source of this sequence is a young man with COVID-19, enrolled during active disease. V is TRBV15 and J is TRBJ1-3; D is unresolved. The source material was peripheral blood. The CDR3 sequence is CATGLESGNTIYF. DNA for the CDR3: TGTGCCACCGGCCTAGAATCTGGAAACACCATATATTTT. The whole variable domain, remainder taken from reference TRBV15 and TRBJ1-3, is DAMVIQNPRYQVTQFGKPVTLSCSQTLNHNVMYWYQQKSSQAPKLLFHYYDKDFNNEADTPDNFQSRRPNTSFCFLDIRSPGLGDTAMYLCATGLESGNTIYFGEGSWLTVV.